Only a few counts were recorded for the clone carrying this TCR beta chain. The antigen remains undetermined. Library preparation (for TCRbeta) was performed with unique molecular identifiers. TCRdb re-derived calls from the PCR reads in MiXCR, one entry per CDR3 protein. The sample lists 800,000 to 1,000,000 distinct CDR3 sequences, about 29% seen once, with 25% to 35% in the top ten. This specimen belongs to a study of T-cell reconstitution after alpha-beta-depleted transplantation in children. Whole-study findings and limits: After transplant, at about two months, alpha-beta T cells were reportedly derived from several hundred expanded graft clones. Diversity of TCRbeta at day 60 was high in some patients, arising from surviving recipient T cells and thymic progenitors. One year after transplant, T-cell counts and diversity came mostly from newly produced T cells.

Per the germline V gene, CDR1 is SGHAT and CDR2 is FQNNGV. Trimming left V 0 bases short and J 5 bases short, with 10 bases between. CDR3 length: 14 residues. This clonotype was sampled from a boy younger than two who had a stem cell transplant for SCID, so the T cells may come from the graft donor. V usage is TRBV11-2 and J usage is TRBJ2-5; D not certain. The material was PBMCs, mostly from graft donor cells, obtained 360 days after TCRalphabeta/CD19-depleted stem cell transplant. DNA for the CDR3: TGTGCCAGCAGCTTAGATGAACCGCGGGAGACCCAGTACTTC. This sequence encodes CASSLDEPRETQYF.